Presented here are 20 T cell receptor beta chains from one specimen sequenced in a study of glioma-infiltrating T cells after dendritic cell vaccination. Documented time point: after dendritic cell vaccination, including at tumor progression/relapse. Measured with immunoSEQ multiplex PCR; TCRdb has only the in-frame clones, and not every one. The sample records roughly 100,000 clones, about 90% being singletons. The sequencing here drew on blood, taken after dendritic cell vaccination. All receptors derive from a human donor with glioblastoma.

Comments on this clone: At one end, the junction sequence differs from germline, possibly due to a read error. The chain recombines TRBV7-2 with TRBJ1-3, with D possibly TRBD1 on 5 matching bases. Germline-derived CDR1 and CDR2 are SGHTA and FQGNSA. This CDR3 has 12 amino acids. The CDR3 DNA reads TGTGCCAGCAGCTTAGAAATAGGGGCCGGTGATTTT. Its protein product is CASSLEIGAGDF.

The V call is TRBV21-1, the J call TRBJ2-4; the table's TRBD2 call for D was not verified on the DNA. TRBV21-1 is tagged as a pseudogene. The CDR3 is 15 residues long. For the CDR3, the DNA is TGTGCCAGCAGCAAAAAAACTAGCGCCAAAAACATTCAGTACTTC. Its protein is CASSKKTSAKNIQYF.

The chain uses TRBV7-3 and TRBJ2-5; the D is unclear. The CDR3 consists of 15 residues. In germline, CDR1 is SGHTA, CDR2 FQGTGA. Deletions cut 5 bases from V and 2 bases from J, with 15 bases between. Here the CDR3 reads CASSDVGSKQETQYF. The CDR3 coding sequence is TGTGCCAGCAGCGACGTCGGGTCAAAGCAAGAGACCCAGTACTTC.

V gene TRBV18 combines with J gene TRBJ1-3, with TRBD1 identical over 9 bases. CDR1 is KGHSH, CDR2 LQKENI, per germline. The V gene end was trimmed by 6 bases and the J gene end by 9 bases; junction bases not matched to a gene: 3. This CDR3 spans 12 amino acids. The CDR3 sequence is CASSGQGRTIYF. The CDR3 DNA reads as TGTGCCAGCTCGGGACAGGGTCGCACCATATATTTT. Supplemented by reference TRBV18 and TRBJ1-3, the full variable domain reads NAGVMQNPRHLVRRRGQEARLRCSPMKGHSHVYWYRQLPEEGLKFMVYLQKENIIDESGMPKERFSAEFPKEGPSILRIQQVVRGDSAAYFCASSGQGRTIYFGEGSWLTVV.

This chain uses TRBV9 with TRBJ2-7; D perhaps matches TRBD2 (6 bases). The CDR3 sequence is 13 residues long. Trimming pared 3 bases from V and 5 bases from J, leaving 12 bases between. From germline, CDR1 is SGDLS and CDR2 YYNGEE. The CDR3 loop is CASSAGLVDEQYF. The CDR3 bases are TGTGCCAGCAGCGCGGGACTCGTAGACGAGCAGTACTTC.

The chain is built from TRBV19 and TRBJ2-7, with 9 bases aligning to TRBD1. The CDR3 runs 16 residues. V shed 3 bases, J shed 1 base, and the junction held 7 bases outside the gene matches. Germline assignment: CDR1 LNHDA and CDR2 SQIVND (reference sequence). CDR3: CASSIRGQGSSYEQYF. In nucleotides, the CDR3 is TGTGCCAGTAGTATCAGGGGACAGGGATCGTCCTACGAGCAGTACTTC.

V gene TRBV29-1 combines with J gene TRBJ2-5; 13 bases map to TRBD2. Germline V gives CDR1 SQVTM, CDR2 ANQGSEA. The CDR3 runs 17 residues. V shed 2 bases and J 2 bases; nucleotides not matched to a gene: 8. CDR3 in amino acids: CSVETSGGVGWQETQYF. The CDR3 DNA is TGCAGCGTTGAAACTAGCGGGGGGGTAGGGTGGCAAGAGACCCAGTACTTC.

The J gene is TRBJ1-1, the V gene TRBV9, with D perhaps TRBD1 (5 bases). The CDR3 is 14 amino acids. V lost 3 bases and J lost 1, with 10 bases in between. CDR1 SGDLS and CDR2 YYNGEE come from the germline V gene. The CDR3, as DNA: TGTGCCAGCAGCGCGCATACAGGGAACACTGAAGCTTTCTTT. This translates into CASSAHTGNTEAFF.

The chain employs TRBV30 and TRBJ2-1, with 9 bases identical to TRBD2. Germline V gene data show CDR1 as GTSNPN and CDR2 as SVGIG (reference sequence). The V and J ends lost 0 bases and 8 bases, in that order; junction bases with no gene match: 8. The CDR3 spans 15 residues. CDR3 sequence reads: CAWSVLRGRAHEQFF. CDR3 DNA sequence: TGTGCCTGGAGTGTACTCCGCGGGAGGGCCCATGAGCAGTTCTTC.

The V and J genes are TRBV5-4 and TRBJ1-2; no clear D. Germline V CDR1 and CDR2: SGHNT, YYREEE (reference sequence). This CDR3 contains 16 residues. The ends were cut back, 1 base at V and 2 bases at J, with 15 bases in the middle. CDR3 in amino acids: CASSLLPGNTNYGYTF. DNA for the CDR3: TGTGCCAGCAGCTTGCTCCCGGGGAACACGAACTATGGCTACACCTTC.

This sequence joins TRBV5-1 and TRBJ2-1, with 7 bases lining up with TRBD2. Germline assignment: CDR1 SGHRS and CDR2 YFSETQ. The J segment lost 5 bases and the V segment lost 1 base, leaving 9 bases of the junction unmatched. The CDR3 contains 16 residues. The CDR3 reads CASSLLSGGFDNEQFF. CDR3 in DNA: TGCGCCAGCAGCTTGTTGTCGGGGGGATTCGACAATGAGCAGTTCTTC.

The rearrangement joins TRBV6-4 to TRBJ1-1; 11 positions match TRBD1. Germline trimming cut 7 bases from V and 7 bases from J; bases unmatched to any gene: 8. The CDR3 sequence is 14 residues long. Germline V gene lookup returns CDR1 MRHNA and CDR2 SNTAGT. The CDR3 nucleotides are TGTGCCAGCAAGCCGGGACAGGGGGGCGGTGAAGCTTTCTTT. It is translated as CASKPGQGGGEAFF.

The J gene is TRBJ2-7, the V gene TRBV15; unclear D gene. V was trimmed by 0 bases and J by 3 bases, leaving 9 bases between them. Germline V gene sequence: CDR1 LNHNV, CDR2 YYDKDF (reference sequence). The CDR3 has 14 residues. The CDR3 loop reads CATSRDDGVYEQYF. In DNA form, the CDR3 reads TGTGCCACCAGCAGAGATGACGGAGTCTACGAGCAGTACTTC.

The V gene is TRBV7-6, the J gene TRBJ2-2; D unclear. The length of the CDR3 is 14 residues. CDR1 and CDR2 from the germline V gene are SGHVS and FNYEAQ. V was shortened by 1 base and J by 1 base, with 4 bases between the two germline ends. This CDR3 is CASSLDRNTGELFF. CDR3 DNA: TGTGCCAGCAGCTTAGATAGGAACACCGGGGAGCTGTTTTTT.

The table lists this clone with a few counts. The chain has TRBV6-1 and TRBJ2-1, with 7 bases identical to TRBD2. The CDR3 contains 15 residues. The germline CDR1 and CDR2 sequences are MNHNS and SASEGT. Unmatched junction bases numbered 12, after V lost 6 bases and J lost 7 bases. CDR3 DNA: TGTGCCAGCAGCGTTCGGGGGGTTTTGGGGAATGAGCAGTTCTTC. Protein: CASSVRGVLGNEQFF.

The chain employs TRBV30 and TRBJ2-5; D unresolved. The tail of the sequence fits TRBJ2-7 better, so the J call may be wrong. The germline CDR1 and CDR2 sequences are GTSNPN and SVGIG (reference sequence). The CDR3 spans 11 residues. CDR3 amino acids: CAWSKTYEQYF. The CDR3 nucleotides read TGTGCCTGGAGTAAAACCTACGAGCAGTACTTC.

The chain employs TRBV18 and TRBJ2-1; D perhaps matches TRBD2 (7 bases). CDR3 size: 16 residues. V lost 3 bases, J lost 7 bases, and 19 bases lay in between. The germline gives CDR1 KGHSH, CDR2 LQKENI. The CDR3 DNA sequence: TGTGCCAGCTCACCGAGAGGAGGAGGGGGGGGAAATGAGCAGTTCTTC. It translates to CASSPRGGGGGNEQFF.

This rearrangement joins TRBV19 to TRBJ1-1; D ambiguous. The CDR3 loop spans 14 amino acids. Germline assignment: CDR1 LNHDA and CDR2 SQIVND (reference sequence). V lost 7 bases and J lost 5, with 17 bases in between. For the CDR3, the DNA is TGTGCCAGTATGGTAGCCGACGTTGGGACTGAAGCTTTCTTT. As protein: CASMVADVGTEAFF.

This sequence joins TRBV2 and TRBJ2-2; tentative D call: TRBD1 (6 bases). The CDR3 has 15 amino acids. Germline lookup yields CDR1 SNHLY and CDR2 FYNNEI. V lost 7 bases to trimming and J lost 1 base, with 13 bases between them. CDR3: CASIRDILNTGELFF. The CDR3 nucleotides read TGTGCCAGCATTAGGGACATACTGAACACCGGGGAGCTGTTTTTT. Supplemented by reference TRBV2 and TRBJ2-2, the full variable domain reads EPEVTQTPSHQVTQMGQEVILRCVPISNHLYFYWYRQILGQKVEFLVSFYNNEISEKSEIFDDQFSVERPDGSNFTLKIRSTKLEDSAMYFCASIRDILNTGELFFGEGSRLTVL.

This chain uses TRBV30 with TRBJ2-1; 15 positions match TRBD2. There are 18 residues in the CDR3. Germline CDR1 is GTSNPN and CDR2 is SVGIG (reference sequence). Trimming cost V 3 bases and J 3 bases; bases outside gene matches: 9. CDR3 sequence reads: CAWRNGLAGGVLYNEQFF. DNA for the CDR3: TGTGCCTGGAGAAACGGACTAGCGGGAGGGGTACTCTACAATGAGCAGTTCTTC.